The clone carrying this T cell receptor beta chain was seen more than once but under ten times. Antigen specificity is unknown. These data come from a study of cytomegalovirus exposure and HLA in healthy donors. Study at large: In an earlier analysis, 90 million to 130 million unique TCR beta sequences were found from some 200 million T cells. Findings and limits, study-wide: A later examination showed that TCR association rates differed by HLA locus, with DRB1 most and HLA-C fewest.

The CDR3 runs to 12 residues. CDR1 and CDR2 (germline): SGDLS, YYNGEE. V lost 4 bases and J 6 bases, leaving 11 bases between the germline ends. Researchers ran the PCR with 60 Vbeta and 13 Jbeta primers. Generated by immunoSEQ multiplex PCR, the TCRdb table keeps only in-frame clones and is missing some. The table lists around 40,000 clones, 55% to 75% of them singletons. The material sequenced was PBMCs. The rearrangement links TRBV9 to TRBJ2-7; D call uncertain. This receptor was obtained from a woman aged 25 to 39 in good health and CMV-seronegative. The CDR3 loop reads CASSPRSCEQYF. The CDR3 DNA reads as TGTGCCAGCAGCCCCCGGTCTTGCGAGCAGTACTTC.